The rows below give T cell receptor beta chains drawn from one sample of a study of T cell changes during pregnancy in multiple sclerosis. Assay used: immunoSEQ multiplex PCR; TCRdb lists only in-frame clones, some missing. The sample holds tens of thousands of clones, 90% to 95% seen once. The sequencing here drew on CD8+ T cells from peripheral blood mononuclear cells, taken in the third trimester of pregnancy. The receptors originated from a female donor with multiple sclerosis, enrolled in a pregnancy study. Each CDR3 is given with its conserved first and last residue. D genes are given only for firm matches. Size is omitted from some rows. Given values are once, few, many or a class for expanded clones.

j_call d_call v_call clone_size cdr3_aa cdr3_nt
TRBJ2-1 TRBD2 TRBV5-1 . CASSLMRLAGGNYNEQFF TGCGCCAGCAGCTTGATGAGACTAGCGGGAGGCAATTACAATGAGCAGTTCTTC
TRBJ2-1 TRBD2 TRBV6-4 . CASSDGRGGNEQFF TGTGCCAGCAGTGACGGGCGGGGGGGCAACGAGCAGTTCTTC
TRBJ2-1 TRBD2 TRBV29-1 . CSVGGRGTYNEQFF TGCAGCGTTGGTGGGCGGGGGACCTACAATGAGCAGTTCTTC
TRBJ2-5 TRBD2 TRBV7-2 . CASSSGLAGPAGRTQYF TGTGCCAGCAGCTCAGGACTAGCGGGCCCGGCGGGTCGGACCCAGTACTTC
TRBJ2-3 TRBD2 TRBV5-6 . CASTLIAGPADTQYF TGTGCCAGCACCCTCATAGCGGGGCCGGCAGATACGCAGTATTTT
TRBJ2-2 . TRBV27 . CASSVTGFVGELFF TGTGCCAGCAGTGTAACAGGGTTTGTCGGGGAGCTGTTTTTT
TRBJ2-3 . TRBV4-1 . CASSQEERGAGDTQYF TGCGCCAGCAGCCAAGAGGAACGGGGGGCCGGGGATACGCAGTATTTT
TRBJ2-7 . TRBV27 . CASSFGMASYEQYF TGTGCCAGCAGTTTCGGGATGGCTTCCTACGAGCAGTACTTC
TRBJ2-7 . TRBV11-2 . CASSLRSSRYEQYF TGTGCCAGCAGCTTACGGAGTTCTCGTTACGAGCAGTACTTC
TRBJ2-5 TRBD1 TRBV7-9 . CASSAFSGQGEETQYF TGTGCCAGCAGCGCGTTTTCGGGACAGGGGGAAGAGACCCAGTACTTC
TRBJ2-3 TRBD2 TRBV6-4 . CASTGGGPDTQYF TGTGCCAGCACCGGGGGGGGCCCAGATACGCAGTATTTT
TRBJ2-3 . TRBV19 . CASSIGGTDTQYF TGTGCCAGTAGTATTGGAGGCACAGATACGCAGTATTTT
TRBJ1-1 . TRBV4-3 . CASSQVAANTEAFF TGCGCCAGCAGCCAAGTCGCGGCGAACACTGAAGCTTTCTTT
TRBJ2-2 . TRBV18 . CASSPGTTNTGELFF TGTGCCAGCTCACCCGGGACAACGAACACCGGGGAGCTGTTTTTT
TRBJ2-7 TRBD2 TRBV27 . CASSLIAGAEQYF TGTGCCAGCAGTCTAATAGCGGGAGCCGAGCAGTACTTC
TRBJ1-6 . TRBV18 few CASSPRSGAQGNSPLHF TGTGCCAGCTCACCACGCTCCGGGGCCCAGGGGAATTCACCCCTCCACTTT
TRBJ1-1 . TRBV6-5 . CASSQGWTEAFF TGTGCCAGCAGTCAGGGTTGGACTGAAGCTTTCTTT
TRBJ1-4 . TRBV27 . CASSLEQPTNEKLFF TGTGCCAGCAGTTTAGAACAGCCAACTAATGAAAAACTGTTTTTT
TRBJ1-2 TRBD1 TRBV14 . CASSQGQGVRTLGYGYTF TGTGCCAGCAGCCAAGGACAGGGGGTGAGAACCCTTGGCTATGGCTACACCTTC
TRBJ1-2 . TRBV5-4 . CASRGGMAYGYTF TGTGCCAGCAGGGGGGGGATGGCGTATGGCTACACCTTC
TRBJ2-1 TRBD1 TRBV30 . CAWSPPGQGAGWAQYNEQFF TGTGCCTGGAGTCCACCGGGACAGGGGGCGGGGTGGGCCCAATACAATGAGCAGTTCTTC
TRBJ2-7 . TRBV5-1 . CASREDVSYEQYF TGCGCCAGCAGGGAGGACGTCTCCTACGAGCAGTACTTC
TRBJ1-2 . TRBV6-5 once CASSGLQGLGYGYTF TGTGCCAGCAGTGGCCTTCAGGGGCTTGGCTATGGCTACACCTTC
TRBJ1-2 TRBD1 TRBV7-9 . CASSDHGTGNYGYTF TGTGCCAGCAGCGACCACGGGACAGGGAACTATGGCTACACCTTC
TRBJ1-3 . TRBV19 . CATAKRTPAAGNTIYF TGTGCCACCGCGAAACGGACACCTGCCGCCGGAAACACCATATATTTT
TRBJ1-5 TRBD1 TRBV6-5 few CASSSGQGGGQPQHF TGTGCCAGCAGTTCGGGACAGGGCGGCGGTCAGCCCCAGCATTTT
TRBJ2-7 TRBD1 TRBV30 . CAWGTGGNYEQYF TGTGCCTGGGGGACAGGGGGGAACTACGAGCAGTACTTC
TRBJ2-1 . TRBV27 . CASSLERGSYNEQFF TGTGCCAGCAGTTTGGAGCGCGGATCCTACAATGAGCAGTTCTTC
TRBJ1-5 . TRBV13 . CASARGRVGQPQHF TGTGCCAGCGCCAGGGGCAGGGTTGGTCAGCCCCAGCATTTT
TRBJ1-1 TRBD1 TRBV29-1 . CSVETGADTEAFF TGCAGCGTTGAGACAGGGGCGGACACTGAAGCTTTCTTT
TRBJ2-7 . TRBV9 . CASSIGTSSYEQYF TGTGCCAGCAGCATCGGGACATCCTCCTACGAGCAGTACTTC
TRBJ2-5 TRBD2 TRBV28 . CASSRGTSGREQETQYF TGTGCCAGCAGCCGAGGGACTAGCGGGAGGGAACAAGAGACCCAGTACTTC
TRBJ2-7 . TRBV9 . CASSVPLDGTHDEQYF TGTGCCAGCAGCGTCCCCTTGGACGGGACACACGACGAGCAGTACTTC
TRBJ2-2 . TRBV13 . CASSLTGLNTGELFF TGTGCCAGCAGCTTAACCGGACTAAACACCGGGGAGCTGTTTTTT
TRBJ2-7 . TRBV29-1 . CSVEDVSFREAGTTYEQYF TGCAGCGTTGAAGATGTCAGTTTCCGGGAAGCGGGTACTACCTACGAGCAGTACTTC
TRBJ2-3 TRBD2 TRBV11-2 . CASGSGTSGRLTDTQYF TGTGCCAGCGGCTCCGGGACTAGCGGGAGACTCACGGATACGCAGTATTTT
TRBJ1-2 . TRBV9 . CASTGVGYGYTF TGTGCCAGCACCGGGGTCGGCTATGGCTACACCTTC
TRBJ2-7 . TRBV5-1 once CASSLDRSYEQYF TGCGCCAGCAGCTTGGACAGATCCTACGAGCAGTACTTC
TRBJ2-2 TRBD2 TRBV9 . CASSHSQAGGPAGELFF TGTGCCAGCAGCCACTCTCAAGCGGGAGGGCCTGCCGGGGAGCTGTTTTTT
TRBJ2-3 . TRBV4-3 . CASSQVSGTLSTDTQYF TGCGCCAGCAGCCAAGTTTCCGGGACTTTGAGCACAGATACGCAGTATTTT
TRBJ2-3 . TRBV7-3 . CASSLVGTDTQYF TGTGCCAGCAGCTTAGTAGGCACAGATACGCAGTATTTT
TRBJ1-1 . TRBV9 . CASSVASEVGNTEAFF TGTGCCAGCAGCGTAGCCTCTGAGGTAGGGAACACTGAAGCTTTCTTT
TRBJ2-2 . TRBV28 . CASSPQPGLYTGELFF TGTGCCAGCAGCCCCCAGCCGGGATTGTACACCGGGGAGCTGTTTTTT
TRBJ1-1 . TRBV7-3 . CASSLWQNTEAFF TGTGCCAGCAGCTTATGGCAGAACACTGAAGCTTTCTTT
TRBJ1-5 . TRBV11-2 . CASSLGDSSNQPQHF TGTGCCAGCAGCCTCGGGGACTCGAGCAATCAGCCCCAGCATTTT
TRBJ2-7 . TRBV5-1 once CASSPGGVRGSTYEQYF TGCGCCAGCAGCCCTGGGGGAGTACGGGGGAGTACCTACGAGCAGTACTTC
TRBJ2-1 . TRBV27 . CASSLTANYEQFF TGTGCCAGCAGTCTTACTGCAAACTATGAGCAGTTCTTC
TRBJ2-3 . TRBV7-3 . CASSLDYYDTQYF TGTGCCAGCAGCTTAGACTATTATGATACGCAGTATTTT
TRBJ2-5 TRBD2 TRBV13 . CASSHGEGQETQYF TGTGCCAGCAGCCATGGGGAGGGACAAGAGACCCAGTACTTC
TRBJ1-1 . TRBV13 . CASSSGGSAFF TGTGCCAGCAGCTCGGGGGGTAGCGCTTTCTTT